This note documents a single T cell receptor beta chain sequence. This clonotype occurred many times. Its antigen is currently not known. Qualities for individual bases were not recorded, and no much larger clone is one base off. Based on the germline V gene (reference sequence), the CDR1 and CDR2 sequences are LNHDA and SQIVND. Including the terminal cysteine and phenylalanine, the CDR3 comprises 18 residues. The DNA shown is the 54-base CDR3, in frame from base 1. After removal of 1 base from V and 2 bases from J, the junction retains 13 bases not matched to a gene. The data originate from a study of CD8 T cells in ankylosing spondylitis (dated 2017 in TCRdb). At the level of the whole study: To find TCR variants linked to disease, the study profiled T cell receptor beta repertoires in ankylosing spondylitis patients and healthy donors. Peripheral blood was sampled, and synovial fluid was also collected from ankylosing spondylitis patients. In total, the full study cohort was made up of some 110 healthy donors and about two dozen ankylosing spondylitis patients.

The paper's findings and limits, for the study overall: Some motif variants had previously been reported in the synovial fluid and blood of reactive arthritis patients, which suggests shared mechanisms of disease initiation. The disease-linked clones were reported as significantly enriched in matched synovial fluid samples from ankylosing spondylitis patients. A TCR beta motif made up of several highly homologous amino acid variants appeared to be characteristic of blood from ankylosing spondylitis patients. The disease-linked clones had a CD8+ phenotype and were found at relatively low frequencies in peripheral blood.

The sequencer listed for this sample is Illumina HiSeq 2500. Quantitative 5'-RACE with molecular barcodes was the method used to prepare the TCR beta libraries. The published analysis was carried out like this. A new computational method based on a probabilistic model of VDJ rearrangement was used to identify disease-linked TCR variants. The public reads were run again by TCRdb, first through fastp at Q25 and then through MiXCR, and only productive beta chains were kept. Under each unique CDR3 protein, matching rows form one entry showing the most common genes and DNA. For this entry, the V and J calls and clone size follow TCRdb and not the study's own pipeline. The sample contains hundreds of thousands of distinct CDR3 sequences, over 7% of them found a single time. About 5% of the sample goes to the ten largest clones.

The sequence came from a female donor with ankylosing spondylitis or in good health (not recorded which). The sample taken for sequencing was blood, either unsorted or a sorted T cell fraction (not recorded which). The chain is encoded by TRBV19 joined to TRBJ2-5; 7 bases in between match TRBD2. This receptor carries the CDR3 CASSIAHGLGGRQETQYF. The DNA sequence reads TGTGCCAGTAGTATAGCCCATGGACTAGGCGGACGTCAAGAGACCCAGTACTTC.